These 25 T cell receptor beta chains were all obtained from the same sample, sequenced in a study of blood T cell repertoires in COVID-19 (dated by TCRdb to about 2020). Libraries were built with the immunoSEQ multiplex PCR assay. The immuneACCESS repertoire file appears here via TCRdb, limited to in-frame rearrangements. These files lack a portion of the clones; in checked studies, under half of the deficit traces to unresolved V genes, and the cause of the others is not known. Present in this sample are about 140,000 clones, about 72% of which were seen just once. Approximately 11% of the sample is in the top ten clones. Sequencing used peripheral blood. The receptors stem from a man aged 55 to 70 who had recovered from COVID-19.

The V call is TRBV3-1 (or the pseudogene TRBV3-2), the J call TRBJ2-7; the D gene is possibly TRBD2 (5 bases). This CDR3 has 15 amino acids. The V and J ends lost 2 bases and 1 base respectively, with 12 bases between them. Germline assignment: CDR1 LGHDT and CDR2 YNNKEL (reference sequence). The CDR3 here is CASSQSGSLSYEQYF. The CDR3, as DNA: TGTGCCAGCAGCCAATCGGGGTCCTTGTCCTACGAGCAGTACTTC.

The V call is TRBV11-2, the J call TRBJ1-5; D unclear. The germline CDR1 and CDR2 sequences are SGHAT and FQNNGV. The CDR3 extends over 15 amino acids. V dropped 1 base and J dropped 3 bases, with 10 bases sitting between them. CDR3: CASSLGAGNNQPQHF. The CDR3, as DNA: TGTGCCAGCAGCTTAGGGGCTGGAAACAATCAGCCCCAGCATTTT.

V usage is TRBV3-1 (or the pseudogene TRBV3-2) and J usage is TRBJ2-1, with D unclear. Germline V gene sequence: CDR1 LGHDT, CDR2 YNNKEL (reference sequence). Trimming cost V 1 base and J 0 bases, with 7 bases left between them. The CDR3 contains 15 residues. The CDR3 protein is CASSQGAISYNEQFF. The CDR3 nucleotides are TGTGCCAGCAGCCAAGGGGCAATCTCCTACAATGAGCAGTTCTTC.

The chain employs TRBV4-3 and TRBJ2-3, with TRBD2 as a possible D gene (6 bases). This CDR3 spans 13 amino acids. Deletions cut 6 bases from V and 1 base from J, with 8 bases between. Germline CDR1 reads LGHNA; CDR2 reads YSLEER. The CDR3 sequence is CASRGTGTDTQYF. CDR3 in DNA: TGCGCCAGCAGGGGGACTGGCACAGATACGCAGTATTTT.

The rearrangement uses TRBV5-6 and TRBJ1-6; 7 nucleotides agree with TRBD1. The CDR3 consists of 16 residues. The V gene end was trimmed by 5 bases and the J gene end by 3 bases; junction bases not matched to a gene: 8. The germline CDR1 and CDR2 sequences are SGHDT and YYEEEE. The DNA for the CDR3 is TGTGCCAGCAGTCTCGAGACAGGGCTCTATAATTCACCCCTCCACTTT. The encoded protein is CASSLETGLYNSPLHF.

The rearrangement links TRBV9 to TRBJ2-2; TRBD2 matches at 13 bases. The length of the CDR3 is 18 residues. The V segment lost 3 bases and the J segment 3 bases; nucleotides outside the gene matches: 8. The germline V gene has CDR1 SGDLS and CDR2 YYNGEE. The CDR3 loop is CASSGGLAGNGDTGELFF. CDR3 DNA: TGTGCCAGCAGCGGGGGACTAGCGGGGAACGGGGACACCGGGGAGCTGTTTTTT.

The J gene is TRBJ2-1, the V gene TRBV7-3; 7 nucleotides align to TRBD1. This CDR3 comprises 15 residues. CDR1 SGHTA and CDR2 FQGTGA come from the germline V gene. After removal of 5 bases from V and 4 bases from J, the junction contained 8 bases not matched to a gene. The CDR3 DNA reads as TGTGCCAGCAGCCTAGACAGGGACCTATACAATGAGCAGTTCTTC. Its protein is CASSLDRDLYNEQFF.

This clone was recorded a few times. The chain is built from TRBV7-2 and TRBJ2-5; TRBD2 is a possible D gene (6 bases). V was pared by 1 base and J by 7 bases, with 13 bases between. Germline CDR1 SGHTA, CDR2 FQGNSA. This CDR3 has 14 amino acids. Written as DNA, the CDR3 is TGTGCCAGCAGCTTAGTACAGGCCGGGGGGACCCAGTACTTC. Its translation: CASSLVQAGGTQYF.

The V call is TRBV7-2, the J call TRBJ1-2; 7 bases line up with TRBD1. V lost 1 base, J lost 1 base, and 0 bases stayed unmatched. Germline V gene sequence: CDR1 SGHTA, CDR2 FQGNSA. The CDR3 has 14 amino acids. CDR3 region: CASSLGQGNYGYTF. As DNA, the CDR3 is TGTGCCAGCAGCTTAGGACAGGGTAACTATGGCTACACCTTC.

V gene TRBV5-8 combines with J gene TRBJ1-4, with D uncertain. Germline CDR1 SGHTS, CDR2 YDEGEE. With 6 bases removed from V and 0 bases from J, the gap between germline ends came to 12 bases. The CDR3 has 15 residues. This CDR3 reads CASNNGWSTNEKLFF. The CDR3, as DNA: TGTGCCAGCAACAACGGGTGGTCAACTAATGAAAAACTGTTTTTT.

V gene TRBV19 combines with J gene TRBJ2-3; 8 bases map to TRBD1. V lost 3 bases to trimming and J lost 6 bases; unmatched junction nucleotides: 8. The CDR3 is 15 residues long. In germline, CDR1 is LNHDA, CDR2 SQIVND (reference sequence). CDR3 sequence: CASSISGTGRDTQYF. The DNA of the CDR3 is TGTGCCAGTAGTATCTCCGGGACAGGCCGTGATACGCAGTATTTT.

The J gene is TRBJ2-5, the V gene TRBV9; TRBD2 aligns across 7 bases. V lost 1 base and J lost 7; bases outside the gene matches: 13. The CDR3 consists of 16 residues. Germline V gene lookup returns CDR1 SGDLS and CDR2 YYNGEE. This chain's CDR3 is CASSVRDNEGEGTQYF. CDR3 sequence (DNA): TGTGCCAGCAGCGTACGCGACAATGAAGGGGAGGGGACCCAGTACTTC.

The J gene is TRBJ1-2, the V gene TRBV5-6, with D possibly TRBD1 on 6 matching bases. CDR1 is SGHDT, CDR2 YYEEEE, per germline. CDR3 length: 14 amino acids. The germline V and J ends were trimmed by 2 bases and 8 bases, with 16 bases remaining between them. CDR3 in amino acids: CASSLSRGHRGYTF. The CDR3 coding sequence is TGTGCCAGCAGCTTAAGCAGGGGACATCGGGGCTACACCTTC.

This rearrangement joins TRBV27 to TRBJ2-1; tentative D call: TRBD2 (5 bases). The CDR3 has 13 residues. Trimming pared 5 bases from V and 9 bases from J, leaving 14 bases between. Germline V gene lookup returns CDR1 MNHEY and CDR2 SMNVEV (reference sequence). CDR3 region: CASSPSGKGEQFF. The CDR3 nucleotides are TGTGCCAGCAGTCCGTCGGGGAAGGGTGAGCAGTTCTTC.

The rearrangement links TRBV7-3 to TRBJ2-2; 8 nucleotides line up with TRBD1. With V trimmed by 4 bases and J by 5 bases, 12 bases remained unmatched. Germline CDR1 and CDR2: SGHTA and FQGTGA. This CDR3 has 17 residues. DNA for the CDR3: TGTGCCAGCAGCTACCCACAGGGGGTACTGAGTACCGGGGAGCTGTTTTTT. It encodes CASSYPQGVLSTGELFF.

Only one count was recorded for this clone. CDR3 coding DNA: TGTGCCAGCAGTAGGCGACAGGGTAGCTCACCCCTCCACTTT. Amino acid sequence: CASSRRQGSSPLHF. The J gene is TRBJ1-6, the V gene TRBV25-1; 7 nucleotides align to TRBD1. V was pared by 5 bases and J by 10 bases, with 8 bases of the junction left unmatched. Germline V gene sequence: CDR1 MGHDK, CDR2 SYGVNS. CDR3 length: 14 amino acids.

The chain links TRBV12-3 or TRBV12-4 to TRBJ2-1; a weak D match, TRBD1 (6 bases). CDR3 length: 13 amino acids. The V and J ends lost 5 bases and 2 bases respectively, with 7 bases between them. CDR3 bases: TGTGCCAGCAGTAAGGGGGCCTACAATGAGCAGTTCTTC. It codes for CASSKGAYNEQFF.

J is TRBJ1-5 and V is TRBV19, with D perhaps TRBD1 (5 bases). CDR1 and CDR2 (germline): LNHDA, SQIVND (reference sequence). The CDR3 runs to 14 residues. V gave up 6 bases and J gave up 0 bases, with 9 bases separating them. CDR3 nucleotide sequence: TGTGCCAGTAGGGACAACAATAGCAATCAGCCCCAGCATTTT. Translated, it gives CASRDNNSNQPQHF.

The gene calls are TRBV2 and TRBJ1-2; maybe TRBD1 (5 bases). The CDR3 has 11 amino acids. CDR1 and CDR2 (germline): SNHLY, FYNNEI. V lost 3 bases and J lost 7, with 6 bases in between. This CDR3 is CASSDGGGYTF. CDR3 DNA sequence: TGTGCCAGCAGTGACGGGGGTGGCTACACCTTC.

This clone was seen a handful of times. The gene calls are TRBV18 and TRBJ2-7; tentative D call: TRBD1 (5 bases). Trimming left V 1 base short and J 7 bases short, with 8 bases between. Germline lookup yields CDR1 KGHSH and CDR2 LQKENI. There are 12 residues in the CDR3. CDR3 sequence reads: CASSPQNREQYF. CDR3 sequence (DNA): TGTGCCAGCTCACCACAGAACAGGGAGCAGTACTTC.

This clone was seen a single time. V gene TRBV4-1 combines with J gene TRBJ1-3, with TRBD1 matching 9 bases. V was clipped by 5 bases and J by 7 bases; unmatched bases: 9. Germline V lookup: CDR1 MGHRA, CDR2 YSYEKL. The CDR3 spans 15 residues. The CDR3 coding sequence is TGCGCCAGCAGCTCGGGACAGGGAACCCGGAACACCATATATTTT. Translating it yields CASSSGQGTRNTIYF.

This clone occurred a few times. This chain's CDR3 is CAWSRGTSGGASEQYF. The CDR3 nucleotides are TGTGCCTGGAGCCGTGGGACTAGCGGGGGGGCAAGCGAGCAGTACTTC. The gene calls are TRBV30 and TRBJ2-7; 16 nucleotides line up with TRBD2. The germline gives CDR1 GTSNPN, CDR2 SVGIG (reference sequence). The junction had 8 bases not matched to a gene; V was cut back by 3 bases and J by 6 bases. The CDR3 runs 16 residues. Filled out from reference TRBV30 and TRBJ2-7, the complete variable domain reads SQTIHQWPATLVQPVGSPLSLECTVEGTSNPNLYWYRQAAGRGLQLLFYSVGIGQISSEVPQNLSASRPQDRQFILSSKKLLLSDSGFYLCAWSRGTSGGASEQYFGPGTRLTVT.

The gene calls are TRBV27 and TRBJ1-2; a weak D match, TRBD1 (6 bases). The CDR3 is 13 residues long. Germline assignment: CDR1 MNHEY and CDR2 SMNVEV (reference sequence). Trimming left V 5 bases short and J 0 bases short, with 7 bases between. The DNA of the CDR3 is TGTGCCAGCAGTCGGACAGCTAACTATGGCTACACCTTC. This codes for CASSRTANYGYTF.

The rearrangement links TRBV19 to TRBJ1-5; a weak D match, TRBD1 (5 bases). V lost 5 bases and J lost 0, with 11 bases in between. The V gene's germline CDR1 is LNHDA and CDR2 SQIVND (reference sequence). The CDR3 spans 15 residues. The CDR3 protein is CASSAVDNSNQPQHF. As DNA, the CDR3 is TGTGCCAGTAGTGCCGTGGACAATAGCAATCAGCCCCAGCATTTT.

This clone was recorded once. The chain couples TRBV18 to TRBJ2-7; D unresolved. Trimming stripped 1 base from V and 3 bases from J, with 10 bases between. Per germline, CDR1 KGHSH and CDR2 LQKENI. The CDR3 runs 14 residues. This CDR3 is CASSPRTDGYEQYF. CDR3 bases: TGTGCCAGCTCACCACGAACAGACGGCTACGAGCAGTACTTC.